This TCR beta chain was identified in a study of blood T cell repertoires in COVID-19. Method: immunoSEQ multiplex PCR; TCRdb's copy keeps in-frame clones and lacks some. This sample has about 44,000 clones, with nearly 90% found just once. With 3 bases removed from V and 3 bases from J, the gap between germline ends came to 8 bases. The germline CDR1 and CDR2 sequences are SGHTA and FQGNSA. The CDR3 is 13 residues long. This clonotype originated in a man aged 70-80 years with active COVID-19. The rearrangement links TRBV7-2 to TRBJ2-5; D gene unclear. The specimen sequenced was peripheral blood. Here the CDR3 DNA reads TGTGCCAGCAGCTTGGTAGAGGAAGAGACCCAGTACTTC. It encodes CASSLVEEETQYF.